Listed here are 30 T cell receptor beta chains from one sample, sequenced in a study of blood T cell repertoires in COVID-19. Repertoires were generated with immunoSEQ multiplex PCR, while TCRdb's copy carries only in-frame clones and drops some. The repertoire has 200,000 or so clones, approximately 84% of them found once; the top ten carry approximately 5.9%. Sequencing was carried out using peripheral blood. These receptors all stem from a man at least 80 years old with acute or convalescent COVID-19.

This clone was counted a single time. The chain is built from TRBV2 and TRBJ2-2, with TRBD2 matching over 8 bases. J gave up 5 bases and V 7 bases, and 12 bases lay outside the gene matches. Germline loops: CDR1 SNHLY, CDR2 FYNNEI. The CDR3 is 16 amino acids. Written as DNA, the CDR3 is TGTGCCAGCACCGACCGGGAGGGCGAAAGGACCGGGGAGCTGTTTTTT. This sequence encodes CASTDREGERTGELFF.

This chain joins TRBV18 and TRBJ1-4; D is perhaps TRBD1 (5 bases). The ends were cut back, 3 bases at V and 8 bases at J, with 10 bases in the middle. Germline CDR1 is KGHSH and CDR2 is LQKENI. This CDR3 is built from 13 residues. CDR3 sequence: CASSPGTGEKLFF. The CDR3, as DNA: TGTGCCAGCTCACCGGGGACTGGCGAAAAACTGTTTTTT.

The rearrangement links TRBV7-8 to TRBJ1-2; maybe TRBD1 (5 bases). Germline V CDR1 and CDR2: SGHVS, FQNEAQ. V lost 5 bases and J lost 6, with 13 bases in between. This CDR3 has 13 residues. CDR3 sequence reads: CASSPRTGDGYTF. CDR3 sequence (DNA): TGTGCCAGCAGCCCGAGGACGGGGGATGGCTACACCTTC.

The gene calls are TRBV28 and TRBJ1-2; TRBD1 matches 7 bases. CDR1 is MDHEN, CDR2 SYDVKM, per germline. CDR3 length equals 11 residues. Trimming removed 6 bases from V and 7 bases from J; junction bases left unmatched: 2. The CDR3 loop reads CASSYRGGYTF. Written as DNA, the CDR3 is TGTGCCAGCAGCTACAGGGGTGGCTACACCTTC.

The rearrangement joins TRBV6-6 to TRBJ2-7; TRBD2 agrees at 7 bases. Germline CDR1 is MNHNY and CDR2 is SVGAGI (reference sequence). With V trimmed by 6 bases and J by 6 bases, 11 bases remained unmatched. This CDR3 has 14 amino acids. The chain's CDR3 is CASSPSGLVSEQYV. The DNA for the CDR3 is TGTGCCAGCAGCCCATCCGGACTAGTGTCCGAGCAGTACGTC.

This chain uses TRBV2 with TRBJ2-2; D is uncertain. This CDR3 region has 14 residues. V lost 4 bases and J 8 bases, leaving 14 bases between the germline ends. CDR1 is SNHLY, CDR2 FYNNEI, per germline. The CDR3 protein is CASSVSGVPGELFF. In DNA form, the CDR3 reads TGTGCCAGCAGTGTGTCCGGTGTTCCAGGGGAGCTGTTTTTT.

The chain recombines TRBV4-2 with TRBJ2-1, with 7 positions matching TRBD2. V lost 4 bases, J lost 4 bases, and 4 bases stayed unmatched. The CDR3 has 14 amino acids. Looked up from germline, CDR1 is LGHNA and CDR2 is YNFKEQ. The chain's CDR3 is CASSPSGEYNEQFF. DNA for the CDR3: TGTGCCAGCAGCCCGAGCGGGGAGTACAATGAGCAGTTCTTC.

The chain uses TRBV27 and TRBJ1-1; no firm D call. The CDR3 runs to 13 residues. V lost 10 bases to trimming and J lost 0 bases, with 12 bases between them. Germline V gene sequence: CDR1 MNHEY, CDR2 SMNVEV (reference sequence). The CDR3 nucleotides are TGTGCCACCAAACTGCTAATGAACACTGAAGCTTTCTTT. Protein product: CATKLLMNTEAFF.

The V gene is TRBV28, the J gene TRBJ2-7, with a possible D match to TRBD2 (6 bases). V lost 6 bases and J 6 bases, leaving 18 bases between the germline ends. Germline assignment: CDR1 MDHEN and CDR2 SYDVKM. The CDR3 contains 14 residues. The CDR3 DNA reads as TGTGCCAGCAGCCTCCCGAACGGGGGATTCGAGCAGTACTTC. Translating it yields CASSLPNGGFEQYF.

V gene TRBV18 combines with J gene TRBJ2-5; a weak D match, TRBD2 (5 bases). The germline CDR1 and CDR2 sequences are KGHSH and LQKENI. Trimming left V 11 bases short and J 2 bases short, with 12 bases between. There are 12 residues in the CDR3. The CDR3 sequence: CASGRGQETQYF. The CDR3 DNA reads as TGTGCCTCCGGACGGGGTCAAGAGACCCAGTACTTC.

This clone was counted once. This chain joins TRBV29-1 and TRBJ2-7; D gene uncertain. This CDR3 has 13 amino acids. V lost 5 bases to trimming and J lost 0 bases, with 11 bases between them. Germline values: CDR1 SQVTM, CDR2 ANQGSEA. The CDR3 spells CSVPGASSYEQYF. The CDR3 DNA reads as TGCAGCGTTCCAGGCGCAAGCTCCTACGAGCAGTACTTC.

This sequence joins TRBV6-5 and TRBJ1-6, with 10 bases that match TRBD1. The CDR3 is made up of 15 amino acids. J was trimmed by 7 bases and V by 7 bases; bases with no gene match: 7. The germline V gene encodes CDR1 MNHEY and CDR2 SVGAGI. The DNA for the CDR3 is TGTGCCAGCATTTGGACAGGGGGGGGAAATTCACCCCTCCACTTT. Its protein is CASIWTGGGNSPLHF.

The rearrangement joins TRBV28 to TRBJ2-1, with D unresolved. Germline V gives CDR1 MDHEN, CDR2 SYDVKM. V was shortened by 8 bases and J by 2 bases, with 7 bases between the two germline ends. This CDR3 region has 12 residues. The CDR3 nucleotides are TGTGCCAGCGCTGAGGCCTACAATGAGCAGTTCTTC. Its translation: CASAEAYNEQFF.

CDR3 bases: TGTGCTAGTGGTTTGGTACGGGGGAGGTATAACACTGAAGCTTTCTTT. Its translation: CASGLVRGRYNTEAFF. The chain couples TRBV12-5 to TRBJ1-1, with a weak D call TRBD1 (5 bases). Germline CDR1 is LGHNT and CDR2 is FRNRAP. V lost 0 bases to trimming and J lost 2 bases, with 13 bases between them. The CDR3 runs to 16 residues.

This clone has more than one count but fewer than ten. The rearrangement joins TRBV7-2 to TRBJ1-2; no clear D. CDR1 is SGHTA, CDR2 FQGNSA, per germline. Trimming cost V 4 bases and J 9 bases, with 12 bases left between them. CDR3 length: 12 residues. CDR3 region: CASSSSLLSYTF. The DNA of the CDR3 is TGTGCCAGCAGCTCTTCCCTATTGAGCTACACCTTC.

This clone was seen only once. V and J are TRBV27 and TRBJ2-5, with 7 positions matching TRBD2. Germline V lookup: CDR1 MNHEY, CDR2 SMNVEV (reference sequence). V lost 1 base, J lost 5 bases, and 13 bases stayed unmatched. This CDR3 is built from 17 residues. CDR3 region: CASSLFPPRGGSETQYF. The CDR3 coding sequence is TGTGCCAGCAGTTTATTTCCACCCCGGGGAGGGTCGGAGACCCAGTACTTC.

The gene calls are TRBV11-3 and TRBJ2-1; no clear D. The V and J ends lost 1 base and 4 bases respectively, with 11 bases between them. This CDR3 is 15 amino acids long. The V gene's germline CDR1 is SGHNT and CDR2 YENEEA. CDR3 sequence (DNA): TGTGCCAGCAGCTTAGGTCTAGGAATTTACAATGAGCAGTTCTTC. Translation: CASSLGLGIYNEQFF. The complete variable domain, with remaining parts taken from reference TRBV11-3 and TRBJ2-1, reads EAGVVQSPRYKIIEKKQPVAFWCNPISGHNTLYWYLQNLGQGPELLIRYENEEAVDDSQLPKDRFSAERLKGVDSTLKIQPAELGDSAVYLCASSLGLGIYNEQFFGPGTRLTVL.

This clone was counted a single time. The gene calls are TRBV14 and TRBJ2-7, with TRBD1 identical over 9 bases. The length of the CDR3 is 16 residues. The junction had 7 bases not matched to a gene; V was cut back by 4 bases and J by 0 bases. From germline, CDR1 is SGHDN and CDR2 FVKESK. This CDR3 is CASSPGQGRPSYEQYF. The CDR3, as DNA: TGTGCCAGCAGCCCGGGACAGGGAAGACCCTCCTACGAGCAGTACTTC.

The chain has TRBV3-1 (or the pseudogene TRBV3-2) and TRBJ2-7, with 10 bases that match TRBD1. The CDR3 consists of 16 residues. Losses at the gene ends were 1 base for V and 2 bases for J; bases not matched to a gene: 5. The germline gives CDR1 LGHDT, CDR2 YNNKEL (reference sequence). The CDR3 here is CASSQARGQGTYEQYF. As DNA, the CDR3 is TGTGCCAGCAGCCAAGCGAGGGGACAGGGGACCTACGAGCAGTACTTC.

J is TRBJ1-2 and V is TRBV20-1; unclear D gene. The V gene lost 5 bases and the J gene lost 1 base, with 5 bases spanning the gap. There are 11 residues in the CDR3. Germline CDR1 reads DFQATT; CDR2 reads SNEGSKA (reference sequence). The chain's CDR3 is CSAPNNYGYTF. The CDR3 DNA reads as TGCAGTGCTCCTAATAACTATGGCTACACCTTC.

This clone was observed a few times. The chain joins TRBV10-3 to TRBJ2-3, with a tentative D call TRBD2 (6 bases). This CDR3 region has 15 residues. V gave up 2 bases and J gave up 0 bases, with 9 bases separating them. CDR1 ENHRY and CDR2 SYGVKD come from the germline V gene. The CDR3 DNA reads TGTGCCATCAGTGAGACAAGCGGGAGCACAGATACGCAGTATTTT. Protein sequence: CAISETSGSTDTQYF.

This chain joins TRBV7-2 and TRBJ1-3; a possible D gene is TRBD1 (6 bases). The CDR3 sequence is 15 residues long. The V gene's germline CDR1 is SGHTA and CDR2 FQGNSA. The V gene lost 3 bases and the J gene lost 4 bases, with 13 bases spanning the gap. The chain's CDR3 is CASSLRGGDGNTIYF. Written as DNA, the CDR3 is TGTGCCAGCAGCTTGAGGGGGGGTGACGGAAACACCATATATTTT.

The chain couples TRBV7-2 to TRBJ2-5; the match to TRBD2 covers 12 bases. The CDR3 is 16 residues long. V was pared by 5 bases and J by 5 bases, with 9 bases of the junction left unmatched. Germline CDR1 and CDR2: SGHTA and FQGNSA. DNA of the CDR3: TGTGCCAGCAGCCCCCGACTAGCGGGAGCTGGCGAGACCCAGTACTTC. Protein product: CASSPRLAGAGETQYF.

V gene TRBV7-2 combines with J gene TRBJ2-3; TRBD1 might be the D (5 bases). Germline V CDR1 and CDR2: SGHTA, FQGNSA. This CDR3 contains 13 residues. Between the trimmed V and J ends, which lost 9 bases and 2 bases, there was a span of 12 bases. CDR3 DNA: TGTGCCAGTCGAATAGGGGCCACAGATACGCAGTATTTT. Its protein product is CASRIGATDTQYF.

This chain joins TRBV7-2 and TRBJ2-1, with 10 positions matching TRBD2. The germline CDR1 and CDR2 sequences are SGHTA and FQGNSA. The length of the CDR3 is 16 residues. V trimming: 6 bases; J trimming: 3 bases; junction bases outside the gene matches: 8. The CDR3 coding sequence is TGTGCCAGCAGACCAACCGGGACTAGCGACTACAATGAGCAGTTCTTC. Amino acid sequence: CASRPTGTSDYNEQFF.

This chain links TRBV19 with TRBJ1-2; TRBD1 aligns across 10 bases. V lost 4 bases and J lost 8; bases outside the gene matches: 4. The CDR3 totals 13 residues. Germline V gives CDR1 LNHDA, CDR2 SQIVND (reference sequence). This chain's CDR3 is CASSRQGARGYTF. In nucleotides, the CDR3 is TGTGCCAGTAGTAGACAGGGGGCTAGGGGCTACACCTTC.

In this sample, this clone turned up once. This chain connects TRBV5-6 to TRBJ1-2, with D perhaps matching TRBD1 (5 bases). Germline V CDR1 and CDR2: SGHDT, YYEEEE. The CDR3 length is 14 residues. Between the trimmed V and J ends, which lost 4 bases and 8 bases, there was a span of 18 bases. This CDR3 reads CASSPNEGVWGYTF. In DNA form, the CDR3 reads TGTGCCAGCAGCCCCAATGAAGGGGTCTGGGGCTACACCTTC.

The chain employs TRBV19 and TRBJ1-2; 7 bases fit TRBD1. Per germline, CDR1 LNHDA and CDR2 SQIVND (reference sequence). The CDR3 consists of 15 residues. V shed 7 bases and J 6 bases; nucleotides not matched to a gene: 14. CDR3 sequence (DNA): TGTGCCAGTAAATGGGGGACAGCTCGACCTGATGGCTACACCTTC. This encodes CASKWGTARPDGYTF. Using reference TRBV19 and TRBJ1-2 for the parts outside the CDR3, the full variable domain is DGGITQSPKYLFRKEGQNVTLSCEQNLNHDAMYWYRQDPGQGLRLIYYSQIVNDFQKGDIAEGYSVSREKKESFPLTVTSAQKNPTAFYLCASKWGTARPDGYTFGSGTRLTVV.

V gene TRBV15 combines with J gene TRBJ2-5; TRBD2 agrees at 9 bases. Germline V gives CDR1 LNHNV, CDR2 YYDKDF (reference sequence). CDR3 length: 17 residues. The trim removed 1 base at V and 6 bases at J, leaving 12 bases unmatched. CDR3 sequence (DNA): TGTGCCACCAGCAGAGGTCGGGTATTAGCGGGGGAGCAGACCCAGTACTTC. Its protein is CATSRGRVLAGEQTQYF.

The rearrangement uses TRBV7-9 and TRBJ2-5, with unresolved D. Looked up from germline, CDR1 is SEHNR and CDR2 is FQNEAQ (reference sequence). V lost 1 base and J 1 base, leaving 13 bases between the germline ends. This CDR3 spans 16 amino acids. CDR3 in amino acids: CASSLGLAEFQETQYF. The CDR3 DNA sequence: TGTGCCAGCAGCTTAGGCCTGGCGGAGTTCCAAGAGACCCAGTACTTC.